The rows below give T cell receptor beta chains drawn from one sample of a study of shared clonotypes between healthy human individuals. Libraries were prepared by immunoSEQ multiplex PCR; TCRdb keeps only in-frame clonotypes and omits some of them. The data contain around 2,100,000 clones, about 95% of them singletons. What was sequenced was naive CD8+ T cells sorted from blood. The receptors shown here come from a man aged 18 to 29 in good health. Each CDR3 is given with its conserved first and last residue.

j_gene | v_gene | CDR3aa
TRBJ2-7 | TRBV7-8 | CASSSDGGEQYF
TRBJ1-2 | TRBV13 | CASSAPHETYGYTF
TRBJ2-2 | TRBV6-1 | CASSEWTGYTGELFF
TRBJ1-4 | TRBV2 | CASSSGQTNEKLFF
TRBJ1-1 | TRBV30 | CAWSVHATGEAFF
TRBJ1-2 | TRBV5-5 | CASSFSGTDLYGYTF
TRBJ2-1 | TRBV7-9 | CASSLVVGLSYNEQFF
TRBJ1-1 | TRBV4-1 | CASSDRTGVNTEAFF
TRBJ2-5 | TRBV5-6 | CASSGMDGRQETQYF
TRBJ2-1 | TRBV5-4 | CASSLTNEQFF
TRBJ2-7 | TRBV7-9 | CASSPAASVSYEQYF
TRBJ2-7 | TRBV18 | CASSPPGPSYEQYF
TRBJ1-4 | TRBV30 | CAWSAMGEKLFF
TRBJ2-3 | TRBV7-2 | CASRLASSTDTQYF
TRBJ2-5 | TRBV27 | CASSLATRQYQETQYF
TRBJ2-5 | TRBV11-2 | CASSLYGSTETQYF
TRBJ2-3 | TRBV13 | CASSLGSPSTDTQYF
TRBJ2-2 | TRBV11-2 | CASSLSVQGKNTGELFF
TRBJ2-7 | TRBV5-4 | CASSFGISYEQYF
TRBJ1-2 | TRBV7-8 | CASSLNNAYGYTF
TRBJ2-2 | TRBV7-9 | CASSLGAGLITGELFF
TRBJ2-7 | TRBV6-5 | CASSYVSGSNYEQYF
TRBJ1-1 | TRBV5-6 | CASSFSGSNTEAFF
TRBJ1-2 | TRBV9 | CASSAPGTLNHGYTF
TRBJ2-5 | TRBV7-9 | CASSLRTSGMETQYF
TRBJ1-5 | TRBV5-6 | CASSPRQGRSNQPQHF
TRBJ2-3 | TRBV12-5 | CASGLTPGQVFSTDTQYF
TRBJ2-1 | TRBV27 | CASSLSLAGSSYNEQFF
TRBJ2-7 | TRBV27 | CASSLRQPYEQYF
TRBJ2-5 | TRBV11-2 | CASSPYGLAEQETQYF
TRBJ1-1 | TRBV13 | CATRQGGGNTEAFF
TRBJ2-5 | TRBV6-5 | CASSYSDYPQETQYF
TRBJ2-2 | TRBV6-5 | CASSQETGSVKELFF
TRBJ2-1 | TRBV4-3 | CASSHDRRGGEQFF
TRBJ2-5 | TRBV5-4 | CASSSTRDRAQYF
TRBJ1-1 | TRBV6-5 | CASSSYPESMNTEAFF
TRBJ2-5 | TRBV4-2 | CASSQGLAGGLQETQYF
TRBJ1-4 | TRBV7-9 | CASSLAGGASEKLFF
TRBJ1-2 | TRBV27 | CASSLGRAYGYTF
TRBJ2-7 | TRBV6-1 | CASTNRGHSYEQYF
TRBJ2-3 | TRBV27 | CASSLLAVTDTQYF